This T cell receptor (beta chain) was sequenced for a study of OX40 agonist ivuxolimab in advanced cancers. This table comes from immunoSEQ multiplex PCR, and its TCRdb copy is limited to in-frame clones, with some not included. Of roughly 58,000 clones listed, about 83% are singletons. The CDR3 is 17 amino acids. V lost 6 bases and J lost 2, with 21 bases in between. From germline, CDR1 is MNHEY and CDR2 SMNVEV (reference sequence). This TCR was sampled from an adult with an advanced solid tumor such as melanoma, head and neck, liver or kidney cancer. Sequencing used CD4+ or CD8+ T cells sorted from blood, obtained in a trial of the OX40 agonist ivuxolimab. The chain links TRBV27 to TRBJ2-3; D is undetermined. The CDR3 protein is CASSPERWAATTDTQYF. The CDR3 nucleotides read TGTGCCAGCAGCCCTGAGCGTTGGGCTGCGACCACAGATACGCAGTATTTT.